In this sample, the clone carrying this T cell receptor beta chain turned up many times. These data are taken from a study of CDR3 diversity in severe acne. TCRdb reprocessed the PCR reads with MiXCR, giving one entry per CDR3 protein. The sample holds 100,000 or so distinct CDR3 sequences, 51% seen once. The sequence came from a male donor with acne. Sequencing input: blood.

CDR3 nucleotides: TGTGCCAGCAGTGCCGGGAGAGGGGAAGGTACGCAGTATTTT. Protein sequence: CASSAGRGEGTQYF. The gene calls are TRBV2 and TRBJ2-3; D is perhaps TRBD2 (6 bases). Per the germline V gene, CDR1 is SNHLY and CDR2 is FYNNEI. The ends were cut back, 4 bases at V and 8 bases at J, with 16 bases in the middle. The CDR3 runs 14 residues.